The entry below describes one TCR beta chain. Seattle patients were enrolled while actively infected and followed longitudinally. The data stem from a study of blood T cell repertoires in COVID-19. The overall study: Both acute and convalescent COVID-19 samples were obtained from the United States, Italy and Spain. PBMCs, B-cell-depleted T cells, or T cells provided the cDNA or gDNA that made up the material.

Only in-frame clones appear in the TCRdb table, and some are missing; sequencing was by immunoSEQ multiplex PCR. The table records 150,000 or so clones, roughly 84% of them present only once. CDR1 is LGHNA, CDR2 YNFKEQ, per germline. With 8 bases removed from V and 8 bases from J, the gap between germline ends came to 22 bases. The CDR3 runs 15 residues. Sample: peripheral blood. The chain joins TRBV4-2 to TRBJ2-1; weak D call: TRBD2 (7 bases). The sequence derives from a woman aged 45-65 years with COVID-19, enrolled during active disease. CDR3 DNA sequence: TGTGCCAGCGAGCTGGGAGGGGGGCAGGTATATGAGCAGTTCTTC. Translating it yields CASELGGGQVYEQFF.